This TCR beta chain is from a study of T cells in Graves' hyperthyroidism and ophthalmopathy (dated by TCRdb to about 2019). About the full investigation: Peripheral blood samples were taken at initial diagnosis, before any treatment was given. Once sampling was done, hyperthyroidism patients were given methimazole at a starting dose of 30 mg daily, whereas ophthalmopathy patients were given high-dose intravenous methylprednisolone. The study also compared thyroid tissue and blood T-cell repertoires from 5 to 7 Graves' hyperthyroidism patients. The roughly 99 discovery patients were divided at random into training and test sets in a 7:3 ratio. According to the paper, TCR Vbeta CDR3 sequencing was carried out on some 130 peripheral blood samples, which came from under 50 ophthalmopathy, around 75 hyperthyroidism and about 17 progressor patients. To identify TCR V-J signatures that set the groups apart, the researchers used a discovery cohort of about a hundred patients, made up of 43 with Graves' ophthalmopathy and 57 with stable Graves' hyperthyroidism. Whether ophthalmopathy could be predicted prospectively was tested in an independent validation cohort made up of 18 to 20 hyperthyroidism patients plus 17 patients who later progressed to ophthalmopathy.

V trim: 5 bases; J trim: 3 bases; unmatched bases: 8. The CDR3 numbers 15 residues from cysteine through phenylalanine. Just the 45-base CDR3 DNA is kept, in frame starting at base 1. Based on the germline V gene, the CDR1 and CDR2 sequences are MDHEN and SYDVKM. Amplification of TCR beta CDR3 regions was carried out from RNA transcripts. The TCR CDR3 was subjected to a first round of RT-PCR using the HTBI primer set and the Qiagen OneStep RT-PCR kit. Libraries were constructed in a second round of multiplex PCR, after which size selection and purification were carried out. Libraries were sequenced paired-end with 100 bp reads on an Illumina HiSeq2000. Per the authors' processing: Raw data were processed with SOAPnuke, discarding reads with adapters, uncalled bases, mean Phred below 15, or no exact constant-primer or identifier match. COPE v1.2.5 was used to merge high-quality paired reads, and clonotypes were defined as unique nucleotide sequences. MiTCR v1.1 was used to align the clonotypes against IMGT TRBV, TRBD and TRBJ reference segments. Analysis was restricted to V-J combinations with a frequency above 0.0001, which covered roughly 99% of repertoires. The TCS score was defined as F50 (clonal expansion) divided by E x V (chaos), with BLOSUM62-based TCRdist calculated between CDR3 peptides within each V-J. Welch's t-statistics and random forest reduced fewer than 550 V-J features to 10 to 15, which were used in a naive Bayes classifier (R e1071). The similarity between thyroid and blood repertoires was quantified using the Morisita-Horn index. TCRdb itself trimmed the public reads at Q25 with fastp, ran MiXCR and retained productive beta chains. Every distinct CDR3 protein forms one entry, paired with its most common genes and DNA. The V and J calls here are based on TCRdb, not the publication. Here the sample has about 610,000 distinct CDR3 sequences; over 12% occur a single time. About 4.5% of the sample belongs to the ten largest clones.

In the ophthalmopathy patients, disease was moderately to severely active, with a Clinical Activity Score of 3 or more, a NOSPECS grade of 4 or more, and a duration of less than 3 months. The study excluded patients with uncontrolled infections, other autoimmune diseases, pregnancy or lactation. Diagnoses were established on the basis of clinical symptoms, serum thyroxine and TRAb, thyroid ultrasound, and orbital computed tomography. PBMCs were isolated from about 9.1 ml of fresh peripheral blood by Ficoll-Paque density gradient centrifugation. Trizol reagent was used to extract total RNA, and RNA quality was then checked on an Agilent 2100 Bioanalyzer. In the case of this clonotype: The clone's antigen remains unknown. Base qualities are not provided; no much larger clone lies one nucleotide away.

General conclusions and limits of the study: A 13 V-J signature model separated ophthalmopathy from stable hyperthyroidism, with 87.88% sensitivity and 81% to 82% specificity in cross-validation and 80%/75% in testing. No statistical method was used to set the sample size in advance, and investigators knew the group allocation. Most expanded thyroid clonotypes (frequency above 0.001) were also detected in blood, suggesting blood repertoires may reflect thyroid immune responses. During validation, the model predicted progression to ophthalmopathy a median of approximately 6 months ahead of onset, with almost 71% sensitivity and more than 72% specificity.

The TCR sequence derives from a woman aged 40 to 49 with Graves' ophthalmopathy. Specimen: blood. The V and J genes are TRBV28 and TRBJ2-5; 8 nucleotides in the junction match TRBD2. The DNA is TGTGCCAGCAGTCCACCGGGACTAGGTAAAGAGACCCAGTACTTC. This translates into CASSPPGLGKETQYF.